This T cell receptor beta chain was documented in a study of T cells after yellow fever vaccination. Across the whole study: Preparation used SMART-Seq v4 Ultra Low Input for the low-cell-number fractions.

Study results and caveats: In post-booster samples, most primary-vaccination clones reappeared (roughly 96% CD4, approximately 91% CD8). The secondary response peaked faster, at day 5 versus 15, but was weaker.

CDR1 is LNHDA and CDR2 is SQIVND in the germline V gene (reference sequence). V lost 1 base and J lost 2; bases outside the gene matches: 2. The CDR3 has 14 residues. 5'RACE template switching generated TCR cDNA, adding a universal primer site and UMIs. TCRdb used MiXCR to reprocess the 5' RACE reads, holding one entry per CDR3 protein. The repertoire consists of 150,000 or so distinct CDR3 sequences, with 9.3% occurring once and the leading ten covering roughly 36%. This clonotype has ten or more counts. Antigen: not known. Sequencing was performed on CD8+ T cells sorted from PBMCs, taken 45 days after the yellow fever booster vaccination. The sequence was collected from a man aged 18 to 29 who received the YFV17D yellow fever vaccine. This sequence joins TRBV19 and TRBJ2-7, with 7 bases that match TRBD1. CDR3 residues: CASSIGTGAYEQYF. The CDR3 DNA is TGTGCCAGTAGTATAGGGACAGGAGCCTACGAGCAGTACTTC.